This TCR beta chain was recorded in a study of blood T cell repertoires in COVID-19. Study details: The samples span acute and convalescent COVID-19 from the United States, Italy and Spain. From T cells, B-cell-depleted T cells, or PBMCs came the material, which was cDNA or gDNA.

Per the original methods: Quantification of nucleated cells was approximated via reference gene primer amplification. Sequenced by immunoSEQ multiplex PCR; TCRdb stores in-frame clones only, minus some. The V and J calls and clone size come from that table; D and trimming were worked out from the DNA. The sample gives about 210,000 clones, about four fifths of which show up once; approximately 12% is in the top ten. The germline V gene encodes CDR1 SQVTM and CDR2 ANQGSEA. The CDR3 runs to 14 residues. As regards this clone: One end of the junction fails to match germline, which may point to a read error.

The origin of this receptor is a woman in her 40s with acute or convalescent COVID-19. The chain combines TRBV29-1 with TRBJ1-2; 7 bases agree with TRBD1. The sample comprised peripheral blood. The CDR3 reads CSVKDRVTNYGYTF. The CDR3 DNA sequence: TGCAGCGTTAAAGACAGGGTGACAAACTATGGCTACACCTTC.